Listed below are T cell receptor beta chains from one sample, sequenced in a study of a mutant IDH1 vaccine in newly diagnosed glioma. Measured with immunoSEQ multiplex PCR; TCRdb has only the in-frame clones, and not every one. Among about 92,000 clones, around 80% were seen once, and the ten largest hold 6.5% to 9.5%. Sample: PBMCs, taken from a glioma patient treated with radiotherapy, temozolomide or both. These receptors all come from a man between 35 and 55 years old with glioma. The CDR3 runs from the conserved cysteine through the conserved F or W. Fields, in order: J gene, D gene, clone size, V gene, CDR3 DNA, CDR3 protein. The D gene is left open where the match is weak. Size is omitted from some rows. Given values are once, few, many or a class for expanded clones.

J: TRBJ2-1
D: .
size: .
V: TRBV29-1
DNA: TGCAGCGCGGAGGGGGGGCCCTACAATGAGCAGTTCTTC
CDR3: CSAEGGPYNEQFF

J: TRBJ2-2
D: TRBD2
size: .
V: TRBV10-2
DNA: TGCGCCACCCCGAGACTAGCTGCGAACACCGGGGAGCTGTTTTTT
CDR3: CATPRLAANTGELFF

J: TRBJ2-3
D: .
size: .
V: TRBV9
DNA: TGTGCCAGCAGCGTCGGACTAACTAGCACAGATACGCAGTATTTT
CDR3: CASSVGLTSTDTQYF

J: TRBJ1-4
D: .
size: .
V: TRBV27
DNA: TGTGCCAGCAGCTTCAGAGCAGTTAATGAAAAACTGTTTTTT
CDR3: CASSFRAVNEKLFF

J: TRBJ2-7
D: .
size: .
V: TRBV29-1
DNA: TGCAGCGTTCGGGACACTTTCTCCTACGAGCAGTACTTC
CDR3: CSVRDTFSYEQYF

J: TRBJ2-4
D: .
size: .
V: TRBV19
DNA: TGTGCCAGTAGTAACAGGGGAGGCTCACTATCCAAAAACATTCAGTACTTC
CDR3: CASSNRGGSLSKNIQYF

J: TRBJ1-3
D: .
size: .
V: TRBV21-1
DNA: TGTGCCACCCCCGACAGGTCTGGAAACACCATATATTTT
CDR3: CATPDRSGNTIYF

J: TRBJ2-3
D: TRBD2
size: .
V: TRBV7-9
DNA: TGTGCCAGCAGCCCGCGGGGGATAAGCACAGATACGCAGTATTTT
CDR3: CASSPRGISTDTQYF

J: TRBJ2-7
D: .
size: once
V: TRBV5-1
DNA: TGCGCCAGCAGCTTGGCTTACCGGTACGAGCAGTACTTC
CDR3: CASSLAYRYEQYF

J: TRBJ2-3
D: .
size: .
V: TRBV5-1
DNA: TGCGCCAGCAGCTTTCGGGACTCCTTCACAGATACGCAGTATTTT
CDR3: CASSFRDSFTDTQYF

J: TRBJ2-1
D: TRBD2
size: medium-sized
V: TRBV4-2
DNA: TGTGCCAGCAGCCAAGACAAAGCGGGGGGGCTAAATGAGCAGTTCTTC
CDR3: CASSQDKAGGLNEQFF

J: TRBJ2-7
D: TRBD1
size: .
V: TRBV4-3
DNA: TGCGCCAGCAGCCGGGACAGGACCGCGAGGAGCTCCTACGAGCAGTACTTC
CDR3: CASSRDRTARSSYEQYF

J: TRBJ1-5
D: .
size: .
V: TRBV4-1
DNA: TGCGCCAGCAGCCAAGATCGGGGGGGGATGTTAAATCAGCCCCAGCATTTT
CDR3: CASSQDRGGMLNQPQHF

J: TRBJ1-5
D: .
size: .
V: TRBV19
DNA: TGTGCCAGTAGTATAGTTACAGGAGAGGGTCAGCCCCAGCATTTT
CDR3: CASSIVTGEGQPQHF

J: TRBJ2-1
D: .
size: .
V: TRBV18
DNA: TGTGCCAGCTCACCAAACCCCGGCTTGGGGGATGAGCAGTTCTTC
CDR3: CASSPNPGLGDEQFF

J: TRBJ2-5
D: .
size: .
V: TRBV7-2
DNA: TGTGCCAGCAGCTTGGATCGGGGTCCGAGGATGAAAGAGACCCAGTACTTC
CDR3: CASSLDRGPRMKETQYF

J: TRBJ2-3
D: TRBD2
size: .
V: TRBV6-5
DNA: TGTGCCAGCAGTCCCGGGACTAGTGAGGGTACGCAGTATTTT
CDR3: CASSPGTSEGTQYF

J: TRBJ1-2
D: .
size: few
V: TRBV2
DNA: TGTGCCAGCATCAGTCCCCTCTATGGCTACACCTTC
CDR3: CASISPLYGYTF

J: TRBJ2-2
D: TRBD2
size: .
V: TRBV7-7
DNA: TGTGCTAGCAGCCCCAATCCGGGACTAGCGGGAGGGAACACCGGGGAGCTGTTTTTT
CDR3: CASSPNPGLAGGNTGELFF

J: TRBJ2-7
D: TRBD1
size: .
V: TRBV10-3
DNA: TGTGCCATCAGTGACCCGACAGGGGCCCCCTACGAGCAGTACTTC
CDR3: CAISDPTGAPYEQYF

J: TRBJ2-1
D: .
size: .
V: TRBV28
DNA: TGTGCCATCTCGGAGGTCGGTTACAATGAGCAGTTCTTC
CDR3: CAISEVGYNEQFF

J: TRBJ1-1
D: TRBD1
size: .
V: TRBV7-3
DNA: TGTGCCAGCAGCCCCGGGACAGCGAACACTGAAGCTTTCTTT
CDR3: CASSPGTANTEAFF

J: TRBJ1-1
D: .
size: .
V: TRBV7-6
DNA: TGTGCCAGCAGCCGCGGGGGGGAGAACACTGAAGCTTTCTTT
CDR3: CASSRGGENTEAFF

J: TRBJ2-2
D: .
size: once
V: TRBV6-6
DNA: TGTGCCAGCAGTGCGGGGTACACCGGGGAGCTGTTTTTT
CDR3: CASSAGYTGELFF

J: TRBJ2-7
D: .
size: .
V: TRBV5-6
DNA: TGTGCCAGCGGTAGGGACTCCTACGAGCAGTACTTC
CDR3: CASGRDSYEQYF

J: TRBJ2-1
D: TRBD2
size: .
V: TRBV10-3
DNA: TGTGCCATCAGCTCTGATAGCGGGAAGGACTACAATGAGCAGTTCTTC
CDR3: CAISSDSGKDYNEQFF

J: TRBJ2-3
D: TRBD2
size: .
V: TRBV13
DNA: TGTGCCAGCAGCTTTGCGCTAGCGGGAGGGTATGGGCGCACAGATACGCAGTATTTT
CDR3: CASSFALAGGYGRTDTQYF

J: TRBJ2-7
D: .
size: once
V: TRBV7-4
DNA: TGTGCCAGCAGCCCGCAGGACAGAGGGGAGCAGTACTTC
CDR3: CASSPQDRGEQYF

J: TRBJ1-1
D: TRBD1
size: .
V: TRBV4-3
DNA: TGCGCCAGCAGCCGGCTCGGGACAGGGGTCTCTCGGAACACTGAAGCTTTCTTT
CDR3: CASSRLGTGVSRNTEAFF

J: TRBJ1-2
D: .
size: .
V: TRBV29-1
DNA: TGCAGCGTTGTGAACACCCTGAACTATGGCTACACCTTC
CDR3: CSVVNTLNYGYTF

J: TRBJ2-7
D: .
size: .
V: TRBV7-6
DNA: TGTGCCAGCAGCGCCATTCAGGGCCAGCTCTACGAGCAGTACTTC
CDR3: CASSAIQGQLYEQYF

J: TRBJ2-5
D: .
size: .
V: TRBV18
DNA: TGTGCCAGCCACCTCTCCAGGGGCCAAGAGACCCAGTACTTC
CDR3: CASHLSRGQETQYF

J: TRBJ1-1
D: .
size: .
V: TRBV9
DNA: TGTGCCAGCAGCGTAGCAGGGGTCAACACTGAAGCTTTCTTT
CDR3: CASSVAGVNTEAFF

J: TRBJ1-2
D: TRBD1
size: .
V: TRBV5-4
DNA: TGTGCCAGCAGTTCGACAGGGGGCGAAGGGTACACCTTC
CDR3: CASSSTGGEGYTF

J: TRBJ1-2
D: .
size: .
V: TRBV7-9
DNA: TGTGCCAGCAGCTTAGCGCAGGAGGGAAACTATGGCTACACCTTC
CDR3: CASSLAQEGNYGYTF

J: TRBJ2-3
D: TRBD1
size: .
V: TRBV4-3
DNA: TGCGCCAGCAGCCAAGATCCGGGACAGCTCCGCACAGATACGCAGTATTTT
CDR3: CASSQDPGQLRTDTQYF

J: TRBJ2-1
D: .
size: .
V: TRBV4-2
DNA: TGTGCCAGCAGCCAAGGGTGGCAGGGCCGGAACAATGAGCAGTTCTTC
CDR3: CASSQGWQGRNNEQFF

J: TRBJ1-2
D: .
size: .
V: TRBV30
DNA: TGTGCCTGGAGTGTACTGGGGGGCTACACCTTC
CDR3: CAWSVLGGYTF

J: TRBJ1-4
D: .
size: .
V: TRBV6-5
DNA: TGTGCCAGCAGTTCCCCATCTACAGGGCCGTTTTTT
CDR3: CASSSPSTGPFF

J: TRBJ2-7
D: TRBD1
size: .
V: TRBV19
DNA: TGTGCCAGTAGTAGACGGGACCCCACAGGGGGGTACGAGCAGTACTTC
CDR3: CASSRRDPTGGYEQYF

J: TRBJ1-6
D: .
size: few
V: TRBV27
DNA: TGTGCCAGCAGTTTCGGTTCACCCCTCCACTTT
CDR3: CASSFGSPLHF

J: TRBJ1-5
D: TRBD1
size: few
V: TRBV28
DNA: TGTGCCAGCAGTTACAAGACCGGGACAGTTAGCAATCAGCCCCAGCATTTT
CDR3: CASSYKTGTVSNQPQHF

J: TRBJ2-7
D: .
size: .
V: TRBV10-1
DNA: TGCGCCAGCAGTGAGTCAGAGGAACCGCCCTACGAGCAGTACTTC
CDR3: CASSESEEPPYEQYF

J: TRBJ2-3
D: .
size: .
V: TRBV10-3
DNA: TGTGCCATCAGTGAAGTAGATACGCAGTATTTT
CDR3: CAISEVDTQYF

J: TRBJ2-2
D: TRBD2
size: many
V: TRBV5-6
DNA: TGTGCCAGCAGCCCGCTGGATCTAGCGGGAGGTATTCACGGGGAGCTGTTTTTT
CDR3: CASSPLDLAGGIHGELFF

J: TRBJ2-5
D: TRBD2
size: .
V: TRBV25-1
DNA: TGTGCCAGCAGTGAATATATCCGAGCGGGATTCGGGACCCAGTACTTC
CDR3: CASSEYIRAGFGTQYF

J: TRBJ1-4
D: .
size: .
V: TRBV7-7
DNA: TGTGCTAGCAGCCGTGGACATTTCGGGAACGAAAAACTGTTTTTT
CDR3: CASSRGHFGNEKLFF

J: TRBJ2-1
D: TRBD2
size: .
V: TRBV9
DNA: TGTGCCAGCAGCGTAGGGACTAGCGGGGGGATAGGGGAGCAGTTCTTC
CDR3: CASSVGTSGGIGEQFF

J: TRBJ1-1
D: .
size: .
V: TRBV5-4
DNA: TGTGCCAGCAGCTTACAGGATTCCACTGAAGCTTTCTTT
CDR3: CASSLQDSTEAFF

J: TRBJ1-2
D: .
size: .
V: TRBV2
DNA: TGTGCCAGCAGACCACAGGGACCCTATGGCTACACCTTC
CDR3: CASRPQGPYGYTF

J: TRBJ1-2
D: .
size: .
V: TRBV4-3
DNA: TGCGCCAGCAGCCAAGTATCAGGGGTGGGCGGCTACACCTTC
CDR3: CASSQVSGVGGYTF

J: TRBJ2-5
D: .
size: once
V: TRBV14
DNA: TGTGCCAGCAGCCGATCGGACTTCCAAGAGACCCAGTACTTC
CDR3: CASSRSDFQETQYF

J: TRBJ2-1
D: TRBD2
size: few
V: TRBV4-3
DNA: TGCGCCAGCAGCCAAGACCCCCCTAGCGGGAGCTCCTACAATGAGCAGTTCTTC
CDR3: CASSQDPPSGSSYNEQFF

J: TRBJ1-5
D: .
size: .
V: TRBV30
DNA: TGTGCCTGGAGCCTCGATAGCAATCAGCCCCAGCATTTT
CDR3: CAWSLDSNQPQHF

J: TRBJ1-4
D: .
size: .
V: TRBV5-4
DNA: TGTGCCAGCAGCTTGGGTCAGAATGAAAAACTGTTTTTT
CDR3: CASSLGQNEKLFF

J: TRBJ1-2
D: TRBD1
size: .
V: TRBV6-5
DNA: TGTGCCAGCAGCAAAGACAGGGCTCGCTACACCTTC
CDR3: CASSKDRARYTF

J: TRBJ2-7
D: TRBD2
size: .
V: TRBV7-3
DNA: TGTGCCAGCAGCTTAACTGGGACTAGCCCCGGGGAGCAGTACTTC
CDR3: CASSLTGTSPGEQYF

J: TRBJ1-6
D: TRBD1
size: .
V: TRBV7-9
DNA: TGTGCCAGCAGCTTAGAGGGACAGGGAAATTCACCCCTCCACTTT
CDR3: CASSLEGQGNSPLHF